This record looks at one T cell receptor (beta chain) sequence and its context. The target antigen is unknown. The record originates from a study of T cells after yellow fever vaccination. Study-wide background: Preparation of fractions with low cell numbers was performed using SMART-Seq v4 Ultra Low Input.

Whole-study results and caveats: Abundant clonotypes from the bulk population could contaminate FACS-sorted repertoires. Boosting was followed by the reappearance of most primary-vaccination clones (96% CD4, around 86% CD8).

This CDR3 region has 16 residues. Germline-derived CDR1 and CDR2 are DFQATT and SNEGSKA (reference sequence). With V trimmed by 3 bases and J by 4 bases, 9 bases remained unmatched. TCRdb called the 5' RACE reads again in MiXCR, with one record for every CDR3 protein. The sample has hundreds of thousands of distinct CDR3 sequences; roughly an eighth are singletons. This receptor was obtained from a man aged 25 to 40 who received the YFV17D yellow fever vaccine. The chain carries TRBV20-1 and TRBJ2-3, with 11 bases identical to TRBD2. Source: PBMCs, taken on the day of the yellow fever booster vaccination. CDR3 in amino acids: CSARALAGAVADTQYF. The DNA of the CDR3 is TGCAGTGCTAGGGCACTAGCGGGAGCGGTTGCAGATACGCAGTATTTT.